The 24 T cell receptor beta chains in this list originate from one sample, sequenced in a study of T cell responses to AZD1222 COVID-19 vaccine (dated by TCRdb to the early 2020s). Library preparation was by the immunoSEQ multiplex PCR assay. Drawn from immuneACCESS, this table holds only the in-frame rearrangements with V and J called that TCRdb kept. Clones are partly lost; checked studies trace under half to an unresolved V gene and leave the rest unexplained. The sample profile shows tens of thousands of clones; 85% to 90% of them were found once. Jointly, the top ten make up approximately 10% of the sample. Read against the paper, the sample's time point label means: baseline before first vaccination. Specimen: peripheral blood, collected on day 0 of AZD1222 vaccination. The source is an adult in good health.

J is TRBJ1-1 and V is TRBV3-1 (or the pseudogene TRBV3-2); D is unclear. Trimming took 4 bases from V and 5 from J, leaving 8 bases between them. The CDR3 is made up of 12 amino acids. Per the germline V gene, CDR1 is LGHDT and CDR2 is YNNKEL (reference sequence). DNA for the CDR3: TGTGCCAGCAGCCGACGGCGAACTGAAGCTTTCTTT. Translating it yields CASSRRRTEAFF.

The chain combines TRBV3-1 (or the pseudogene TRBV3-2) with TRBJ2-7; D might be TRBD2 (5 bases). CDR3 length equals 14 residues. Germline V lookup: CDR1 LGHDT, CDR2 YNNKEL (reference sequence). Trimming removed 5 bases from V and 0 bases from J, with 11 bases in between. The CDR3: CASSAGYSSYEQYF. CDR3 nucleotides: TGTGCCAGCAGCGCGGGCTATAGCTCCTACGAGCAGTACTTC.

This clone was picked up a small number of times. The chain couples TRBV3-1 (or the pseudogene TRBV3-2) to TRBJ1-1, with TRBD1 matching 7 bases. The germline CDR1 and CDR2 sequences are LGHDT and YNNKEL (reference sequence). This CDR3 has 17 residues. V was pared by 4 bases and J by 4 bases, with 15 bases of the junction left unmatched. CDR3 protein: CASSRSPHEGGGTEAFF. In nucleotides, the CDR3 is TGTGCCAGCAGCCGAAGTCCCCATGAAGGGGGCGGCACTGAAGCTTTCTTT.

This chain links TRBV21-1 with TRBJ2-1; the D call in the table, TRBD2, was not verified against the DNA. TRBV21-1 is a known pseudogene. The length of the CDR3 is 16 residues. CDR3 protein: CASSPRSGTSGNEQFF. The CDR3, as DNA: TGTGCCAGCAGCCCCCGGAGCGGGACTAGCGGCAATGAGCAGTTCTTC.

This chain uses TRBV12-5 with TRBJ1-2; 12 nucleotides match TRBD1. Losses at the gene ends were 3 bases for V and 7 bases for J; bases not matched to a gene: 3. CDR1 is LGHNT and CDR2 is FRNRAP in the germline V gene. CDR3 length: 14 residues. CDR3 bases: TGTGCTAGTGGTTTTGGGACAGGGGGCTTTGGCTACACCTTC. Translated, it gives CASGFGTGGFGYTF.

The V and J genes are TRBV19 and TRBJ1-1; D is unresolved. Germline V lookup: CDR1 LNHDA, CDR2 SQIVND (reference sequence). Trimming stripped 4 bases from V and 11 bases from J, with 5 bases between. The CDR3 loop spans 9 amino acids. In DNA form, the CDR3 reads TGTGCCAGTAGTACTCCCGCTTTCTTT. Its translation is CASSTPAFF.

The sample holds one count of this clone. The J gene is TRBJ1-2, the V gene TRBV3-1 (or the pseudogene TRBV3-2), with 11 bases matching TRBD1. The germline V gene has CDR1 LGHDT and CDR2 YNNKEL (reference sequence). This CDR3 is 14 amino acids long. Unmatched junction bases numbered 4, after V lost 3 bases and J lost 7 bases. Here the CDR3 DNA reads TGTGCCAGCAGCCATGGACAGGGGGCAGTTGGCTACACCTTC. This gives the protein CASSHGQGAVGYTF.

The rearrangement uses TRBV5-1 and TRBJ2-3; D might be TRBD1 (6 bases). V lost 0 bases to trimming and J lost 3 bases, with 14 bases between them. The CDR3 extends over 16 amino acids. Germline V CDR1 and CDR2: SGHRS, YFSETQ. As DNA, the CDR3 is TGCGCCAGCAGCTTGGAGGGCAGGGACACGACAGATACGCAGTATTTT. Protein product: CASSLEGRDTTDTQYF.

V is TRBV3-1 (or the pseudogene TRBV3-2) and J is TRBJ1-3, with D perhaps TRBD1 (6 bases). Germline lookup yields CDR1 LGHDT and CDR2 YNNKEL (reference sequence). The germline V and J ends were trimmed by 10 bases and 3 bases, with 10 bases remaining between them. This CDR3 has 12 residues. For the CDR3, the DNA is TGTGCCACCGGACAGAGTGGAAACACCATATATTTT. Translating gives CATGQSGNTIYF.

The rearrangement joins TRBV7-3 to TRBJ2-5; weak D call: TRBD2 (6 bases). The CDR3 has 13 residues. From germline, CDR1 is SGHTA and CDR2 FQGTGA. V lost 3 bases and J 3 bases, leaving 8 bases between the germline ends. The CDR3 loop reads CASSFREKETQYF. The DNA for the CDR3 is TGTGCCAGCAGCTTCCGGGAGAAAGAGACCCAGTACTTC.

The table lists this clone with a count of one. J is TRBJ2-3 and V is TRBV6-5, with no clear D. Germline V gene lookup returns CDR1 MNHEY and CDR2 SVGAGI. The V gene lost 5 bases and the J gene lost 0 bases, with 9 bases spanning the gap. The CDR3 covers 14 residues. DNA for the CDR3: TGTGCCAGCAGTCAGGAAGTTAGCACAGATACGCAGTATTTT. Protein: CASSQEVSTDTQYF.

This clone was seen a handful of times. The chain employs TRBV6-5 and TRBJ1-1; D remains unclear. Trimming left V 6 bases short and J 4 bases short, with 9 bases between. This CDR3 is built from 12 residues. Germline CDR1 reads MNHEY; CDR2 reads SVGAGI. CDR3 residues: CASSVGPTEAFF. In DNA, the CDR3 is TGTGCCAGCAGCGTCGGCCCCACTGAAGCTTTCTTT.

The rearrangement links TRBV5-1 to TRBJ2-2, with D unclear. V was trimmed by 2 bases and J by 2 bases, leaving 10 bases between them. The CDR3 covers 15 residues. Looked up from germline, CDR1 is SGHRS and CDR2 is YFSETQ. The CDR3 region has the DNA TGCGCCAGCAGCTTTATGGGTACTAACACCGGGGAGCTGTTTTTT. Translating it yields CASSFMGTNTGELFF.

The chain joins TRBV14 to TRBJ2-7; 13 bases match TRBD2. CDR3 length: 15 residues. Germline CDR1 and CDR2: SGHDN and FVKESK. The V segment lost 1 base and the J segment 7 bases; nucleotides outside the gene matches: 4. The CDR3 loop is CASSQAGLAGVEQYF. CDR3 coding DNA: TGTGCCAGCAGCCAAGCTGGACTAGCGGGAGTTGAGCAGTACTTC. Looking up the rest from reference TRBV14 and TRBJ2-7 gives the full variable domain: EAGVTQFPSHSVIEKGQTVTLRCDPISGHDNLYWYRRVMGKEIKFLLHFVKESKQDESGMPNNRFLAERTGGTYSTLKVQPAELEDSGVYFCASSQAGLAGVEQYFGPGTRLTVT.

This clone was seen only a few times. The V gene is TRBV10-2, the J gene TRBJ1-2; tentatively, D is TRBD1 (5 bases). V was cut by 4 bases and J by 1 base, with 10 bases left in between. CDR1 WSHSY and CDR2 SAAADI come from the germline V gene. The CDR3 length is 14 residues. DNA for the CDR3: TGCGCCAGCAGTGGAGGGGCAATTAACTATGGCTACACCTTC. Translation: CASSGGAINYGYTF.

This clone was seen a few times. This chain links TRBV19 with TRBJ1-2; D uncertain. Per germline, CDR1 LNHDA and CDR2 SQIVND (reference sequence). V lost 5 bases and J lost 1, with 23 bases in between. This CDR3 spans 18 amino acids. As DNA, the CDR3 is TGTGCCAGTAGTTCCCAGACGGGAGCATTGTCCGGTAACTATGGCTACACCTTC. This encodes CASSSQTGALSGNYGYTF.

This chain uses TRBV3-1 (or the pseudogene TRBV3-2) with TRBJ2-7; 9 bases are shared with TRBD1. From germline, CDR1 is LGHDT and CDR2 YNNKEL (reference sequence). The CDR3 extends over 16 amino acids. Trimming took 0 bases from V and 4 from J; bases not matched to a gene: 7. CDR3 DNA: TGTGCCAGCAGCCAAGATCCGGGACAGGGACCTTACGAGCAGTACTTC. Amino acids: CASSQDPGQGPYEQYF.

The J gene is TRBJ1-1, the V gene TRBV6-5, with 10 bases aligning to TRBD1. Germline values: CDR1 MNHEY, CDR2 SVGAGI. CDR3 length: 15 residues. The ends lost 6 bases at V and 0 bases at J; junction bases unmatched: 4. DNA of the CDR3: TGTGCCAGCAGGAGACAGGGGGCCCTGAACACTGAAGCTTTCTTT. Translating it yields CASRRQGALNTEAFF.

The genes are TRBV2 and TRBJ1-5, with D unclear. V dropped 4 bases and J dropped 7 bases, with 11 bases sitting between them. Germline loops: CDR1 SNHLY, CDR2 FYNNEI. The CDR3 length is 13 residues. CDR3 sequence: CASSGEIGQPQHF. The DNA for the CDR3 is TGTGCCAGCAGTGGGGAAATAGGACAGCCCCAGCATTTT.

The V call is TRBV30, the J call TRBJ1-2, with D perhaps matching TRBD1 (5 bases). This CDR3 is built from 12 residues. The V end was cut by 2 bases, the J end by 3 bases, with 7 bases between. Germline lookup yields CDR1 GTSNPN and CDR2 SVGIG (reference sequence). The CDR3 is CAWSTGYYGYTF. CDR3 bases: TGTGCCTGGAGTACAGGCTACTATGGCTACACCTTC.

The chain employs TRBV6-5 and TRBJ2-7; 11 positions agree with TRBD2. Germline trimming cut 5 bases from V and 2 bases from J; bases unmatched to any gene: 2. This CDR3 spans 14 amino acids. CDR1 MNHEY and CDR2 SVGAGI come from the germline V gene. CDR3 residues: CASSKTSGAYEQYF. In nucleotides, the CDR3 is TGTGCCAGCAGTAAGACTAGCGGGGCCTACGAGCAGTACTTC.

The chain carries TRBV18 and TRBJ2-7; 9 bases are shared with TRBD1. CDR1 and CDR2 (germline): KGHSH, LQKENI. V gave up 5 bases and J gave up 2 bases; unmatched junction bases: 4. The CDR3 totals 14 residues. CDR3 sequence reads: CASSADRGPYEQYF. The CDR3 bases are TGTGCCAGCTCAGCGGACAGGGGACCCTACGAGCAGTACTTC.

The chain uses TRBV15 and TRBJ1-1; the match to TRBD1 covers 7 bases. V trimming: 4 bases; J trimming: 6 bases; junction bases outside the gene matches: 11. CDR1 is LNHNV and CDR2 is YYDKDF in the germline V gene (reference sequence). CDR3 length: 15 amino acids. CDR3: CATSTQTGEGAEAFF. CDR3 DNA: TGTGCCACCAGCACCCAAACAGGGGAAGGGGCTGAAGCTTTCTTT.

The chain joins TRBV7-2 to TRBJ2-5, with 10 bases that match TRBD2. The germline V gene has CDR1 SGHTA and CDR2 FQGNSA. Losses at the gene ends were 5 bases for V and 7 bases for J; bases not matched to a gene: 7. The CDR3 length is 14 residues. The CDR3 is CASSALAGTGTQYF. In DNA, the CDR3 is TGTGCCAGCAGCGCACTAGCGGGAACGGGGACCCAGTACTTC.